The present T cell receptor (beta chain) was sequenced within a study of blood T cells in healthy people across ages. It was with a sample-barcoded 5' primer and a J-beta primer mix that a second PCR of about 6 to 12 cycles was run. All samples yielded 2.5 million or more CDR3-containing paired-end reads. TCRdb reprocessed the 5' RACE reads with MiXCR, giving one entry per CDR3 protein. The sample shows roughly 1.6 million distinct CDR3 sequences, about 35% of them seen only once. CDR3 size: 14 residues. Trimming left V 0 bases short and J 6 bases short, with 12 bases between. Per germline, CDR1 SGHRS and CDR2 YFSETQ.

What was sequenced was blood. The clonotype comes from a woman aged 25 to 39 in good health. The chain carries TRBV5-1 and TRBJ2-5; the D gene is possibly TRBD2 (6 bases). The CDR3 DNA reads TGCGCCAGCAGCTTGGGGGGGGTTATGAAGACCCAGTACTTC. Amino acids: CASSLGGVMKTQYF. Looking up the rest from reference TRBV5-1 and TRBJ2-5 gives the full variable domain: KAGVTQTPRYLIKTRGQQVTLSCSPISGHRSVSWYQQTPGQGLQFLFEYFSETQRNKGNFPGRFSGRQFSNSRSEMNVSTLELGDSALYLCASSLGGVMKTQYFGPGTRLLVL.